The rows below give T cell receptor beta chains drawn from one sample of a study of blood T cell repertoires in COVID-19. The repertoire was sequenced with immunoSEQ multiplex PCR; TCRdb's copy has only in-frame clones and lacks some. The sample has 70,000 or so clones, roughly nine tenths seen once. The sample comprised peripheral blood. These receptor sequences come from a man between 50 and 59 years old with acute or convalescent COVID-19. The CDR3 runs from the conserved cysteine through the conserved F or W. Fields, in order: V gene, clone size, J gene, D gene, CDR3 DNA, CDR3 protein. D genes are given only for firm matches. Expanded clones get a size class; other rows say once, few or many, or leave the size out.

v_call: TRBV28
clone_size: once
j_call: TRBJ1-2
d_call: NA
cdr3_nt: TGTGCCAGCAGTTCCAACAGGGCCTCCTATGGCTACACCTTC
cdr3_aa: CASSSNRASYGYTF

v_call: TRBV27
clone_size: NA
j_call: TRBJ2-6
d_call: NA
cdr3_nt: TGTGCCAGCAGTTTCGAAAGGACAGTGTTAAGCTCTGGGGCCAACGTCCTGACTTTC
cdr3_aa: CASSFERTVLSSGANVLTF

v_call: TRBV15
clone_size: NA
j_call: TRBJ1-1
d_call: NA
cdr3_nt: TGTGCCACCAGCAGAGATCTGGCTGGCACTGAAGCTTTCTTT
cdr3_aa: CATSRDLAGTEAFF

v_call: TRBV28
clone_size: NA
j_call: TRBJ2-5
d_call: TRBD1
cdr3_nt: TGTGCCAGCAGTTCAGTGACAGGGTGGGAGCAAGAGACCCAGTACTTC
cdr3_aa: CASSSVTGWEQETQYF

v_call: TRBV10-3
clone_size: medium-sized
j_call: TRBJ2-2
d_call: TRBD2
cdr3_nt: TGTGCCATCAGGACTAGCAACACCGGGGAGCTGTTTTTT
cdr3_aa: CAIRTSNTGELFF

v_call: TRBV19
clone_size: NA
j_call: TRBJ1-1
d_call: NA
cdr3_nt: TGTGCCAGTAGTATAGCGCAGGGATTGGGCACTGAAGCTTTCTTT
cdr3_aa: CASSIAQGLGTEAFF

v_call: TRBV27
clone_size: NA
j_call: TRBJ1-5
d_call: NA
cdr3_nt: TGTGCCAGCAGTTTAAGAGGGGGAAGCAATCAGCCCCAGCATTTT
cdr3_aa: CASSLRGGSNQPQHF

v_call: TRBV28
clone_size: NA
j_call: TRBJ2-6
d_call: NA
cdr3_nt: TGTGCCAGCACCCGAGGAGCCAACGTCCTGACTTTC
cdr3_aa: CASTRGANVLTF

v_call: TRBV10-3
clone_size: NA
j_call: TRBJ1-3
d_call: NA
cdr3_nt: TGTGCCATCAGTGACCAGGGGACTGGAAACACCATATATTTT
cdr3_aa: CAISDQGTGNTIYF

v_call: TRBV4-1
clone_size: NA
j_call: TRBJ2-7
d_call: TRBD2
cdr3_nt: TGCGCCAGCAGCCAAGGTAGCGGGACCTACGAGCAGTACTTC
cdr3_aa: CASSQGSGTYEQYF

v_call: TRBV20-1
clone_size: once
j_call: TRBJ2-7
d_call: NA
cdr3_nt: TGCAGTGCGGCTCCAGTCTACGAGCAGTACTTC
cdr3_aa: CSAAPVYEQYF

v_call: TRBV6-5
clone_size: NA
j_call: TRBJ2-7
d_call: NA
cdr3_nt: TGTGCCAGCACGGAACAGGGATTGTCGGGTGAGCAGTACTTC
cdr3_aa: CASTEQGLSGEQYF

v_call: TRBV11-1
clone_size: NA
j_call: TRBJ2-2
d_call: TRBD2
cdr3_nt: TGTGCCAGCAGCTTAGTAGCGGGTCGAACCGGGGAGCTGTTTTTT
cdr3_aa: CASSLVAGRTGELFF

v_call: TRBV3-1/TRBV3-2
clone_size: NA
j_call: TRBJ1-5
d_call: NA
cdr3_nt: TGTGCCAGCAGGCAGAGGGTCAATCAGCCCCAGCATTTT
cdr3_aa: CASRQRVNQPQHF

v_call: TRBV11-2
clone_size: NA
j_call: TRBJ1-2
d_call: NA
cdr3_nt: TGTGCCAGCAGCTTAGGGGCTGGCTACACCTTC
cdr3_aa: CASSLGAGYTF

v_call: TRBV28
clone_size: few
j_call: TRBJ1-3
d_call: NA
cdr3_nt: TGTGCCAGCAGTTTCCCCGCGACAGGACGTGGAAACACCATATATTTT
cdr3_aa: CASSFPATGRGNTIYF

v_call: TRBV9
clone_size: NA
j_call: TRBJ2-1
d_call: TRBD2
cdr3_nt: TGTGCCAGCAGCGTAGGAGGTAGCGGGAGTCACAATGAGCAGTTCTTC
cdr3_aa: CASSVGGSGSHNEQFF

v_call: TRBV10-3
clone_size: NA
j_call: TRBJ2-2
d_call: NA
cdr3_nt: TGTGCCATCAGTGAGTTGAGGAACACCGGGGAGCTGTTTTTT
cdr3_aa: CAISELRNTGELFF

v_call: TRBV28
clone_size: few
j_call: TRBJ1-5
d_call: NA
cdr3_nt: TGTGCCAGCAGTTTACCCGGGACAAGAGTTAATCAGCCCCAGCATTTT
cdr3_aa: CASSLPGTRVNQPQHF

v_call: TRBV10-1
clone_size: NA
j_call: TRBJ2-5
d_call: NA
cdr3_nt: TGCGCCAGCAGTGCGACCGGGACAACTCAAGAGACCCAGTACTTC
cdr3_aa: CASSATGTTQETQYF

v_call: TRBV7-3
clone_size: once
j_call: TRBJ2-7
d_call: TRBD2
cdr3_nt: TGTGCCAGCAGCCAATCAGGGACTACGACCTACGAGCAGTACTTC
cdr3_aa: CASSQSGTTTYEQYF

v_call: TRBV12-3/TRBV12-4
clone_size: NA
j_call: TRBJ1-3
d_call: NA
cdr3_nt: TGTGCCAGCAGTTTAGCCACTGGAAACACCATATATTTT
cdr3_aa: CASSLATGNTIYF

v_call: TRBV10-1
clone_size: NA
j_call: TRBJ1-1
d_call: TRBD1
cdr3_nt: TGCGCCAGCAGGACAGGGATCACTGAAGCTTTCTTT
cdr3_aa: CASRTGITEAFF

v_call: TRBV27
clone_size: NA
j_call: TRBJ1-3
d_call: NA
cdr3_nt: TGTGCCAGCAGTTTAGGGCCCCCGCATGAGGGAAACACCATATATTTT
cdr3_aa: CASSLGPPHEGNTIYF

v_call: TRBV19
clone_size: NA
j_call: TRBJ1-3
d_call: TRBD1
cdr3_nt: TGTGCCAGTACCGGACAGGGGATGAGCTCTGGAAACACCATATATTTT
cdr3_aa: CASTGQGMSSGNTIYF

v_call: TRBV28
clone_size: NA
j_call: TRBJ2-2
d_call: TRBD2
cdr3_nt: TGTGCCAGCAATCCGACTAGCGGGAGTGGCACCGGGGAGCTGTTTTTT
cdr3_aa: CASNPTSGSGTGELFF

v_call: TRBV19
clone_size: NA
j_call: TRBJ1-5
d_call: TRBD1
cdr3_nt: TGTGCCAGTAGCCTCGGACAGGGCAATCAGCCCCAGCATTTT
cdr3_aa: CASSLGQGNQPQHF

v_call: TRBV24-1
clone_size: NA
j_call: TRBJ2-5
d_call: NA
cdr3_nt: TGTGCCACCAGCGATGGGGCTCAAGAGACCCAGTACTTC
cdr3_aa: CATSDGAQETQYF

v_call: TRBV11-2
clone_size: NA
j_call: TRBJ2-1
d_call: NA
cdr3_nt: TGTGCCAGCAGCTTATTCACCCAGCGGGTGGGGGTCCCGGACAATGAGCAGTTCTTC
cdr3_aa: CASSLFTQRVGVPDNEQFF

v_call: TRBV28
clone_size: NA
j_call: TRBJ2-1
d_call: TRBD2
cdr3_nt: TGTGCCAGCAGTTTATCGGGACTAGCGGGAGTCAATGAGCAGTTCTTC
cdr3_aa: CASSLSGLAGVNEQFF

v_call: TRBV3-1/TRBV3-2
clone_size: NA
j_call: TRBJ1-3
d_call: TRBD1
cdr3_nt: TGTGCCAGCAGCCAAGATATAACAGGGGCCCTGTTCTCTGGAAACACCATATATTTT
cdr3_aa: CASSQDITGALFSGNTIYF

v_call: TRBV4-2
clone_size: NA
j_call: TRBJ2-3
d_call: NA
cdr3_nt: TGTGCCAGCAGCCAAGATACCCAGCGGGCCCCAGATACGCAGTATTTT
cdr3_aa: CASSQDTQRAPDTQYF

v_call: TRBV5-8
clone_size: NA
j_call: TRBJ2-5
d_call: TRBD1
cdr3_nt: TGTGCCAGCAGCCCTGGGAGGACAGGGGGGGAGACCCAGTACTTC
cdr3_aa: CASSPGRTGGETQYF

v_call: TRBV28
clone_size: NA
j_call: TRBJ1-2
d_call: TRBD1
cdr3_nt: TGTGCCAGCAGTACAGGACAGGGAACATTAGGCTACACCTTC
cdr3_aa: CASSTGQGTLGYTF

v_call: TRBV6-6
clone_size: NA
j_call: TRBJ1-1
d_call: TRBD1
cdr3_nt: TGTGCCAGCAGATTAGCAGGGGGCGCCTGGACTGAAGCTTTCTTT
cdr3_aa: CASRLAGGAWTEAFF

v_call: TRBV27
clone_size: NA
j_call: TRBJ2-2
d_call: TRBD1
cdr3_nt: TGTGCCAGCAGTCCCCAGGGACAGTCCACCGGGGAGCTGTTTTTT
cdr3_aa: CASSPQGQSTGELFF

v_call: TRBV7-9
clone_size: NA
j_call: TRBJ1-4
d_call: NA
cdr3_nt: TGTGCCAGCAGCCCCCGGGGGGGGGAAAGTGAAAAACTGTTTTTT
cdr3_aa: CASSPRGGESEKLFF

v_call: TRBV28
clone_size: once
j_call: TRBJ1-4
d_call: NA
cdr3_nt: TGTGCCAGCAGTTGGCTACAGGGTGAAAAACTGTTTTTT
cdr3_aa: CASSWLQGEKLFF

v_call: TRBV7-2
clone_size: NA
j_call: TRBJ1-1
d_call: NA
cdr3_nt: TGTGCCAGCGGAACGAGGGTTTCTGAAGCTTTCTTT
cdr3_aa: CASGTRVSEAFF

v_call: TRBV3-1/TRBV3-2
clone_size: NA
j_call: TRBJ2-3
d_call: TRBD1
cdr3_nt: TGTGCCAGCAGCCAGGACAGGGTTCGGGCAGATACGCAGTATTTT
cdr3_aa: CASSQDRVRADTQYF

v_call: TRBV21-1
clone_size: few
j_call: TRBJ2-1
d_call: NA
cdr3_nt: TGTGCCAGCAGCAAAGTAAGGAGCGGGAGGAGCTCCTACAATGAGCAGTTCTTC
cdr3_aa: CASSKVRSGRSSYNEQFF

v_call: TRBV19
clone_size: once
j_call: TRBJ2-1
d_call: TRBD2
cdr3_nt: TGTGCCAGTGGGGGACTAGCTTACAATGAGCAGTTCTTC
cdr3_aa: CASGGLAYNEQFF

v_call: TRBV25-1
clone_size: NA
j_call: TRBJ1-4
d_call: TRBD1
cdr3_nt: TGTGCCAGCAGTGAATCAGGGGGTAATGAAAAACTGTTTTTT
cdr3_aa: CASSESGGNEKLFF